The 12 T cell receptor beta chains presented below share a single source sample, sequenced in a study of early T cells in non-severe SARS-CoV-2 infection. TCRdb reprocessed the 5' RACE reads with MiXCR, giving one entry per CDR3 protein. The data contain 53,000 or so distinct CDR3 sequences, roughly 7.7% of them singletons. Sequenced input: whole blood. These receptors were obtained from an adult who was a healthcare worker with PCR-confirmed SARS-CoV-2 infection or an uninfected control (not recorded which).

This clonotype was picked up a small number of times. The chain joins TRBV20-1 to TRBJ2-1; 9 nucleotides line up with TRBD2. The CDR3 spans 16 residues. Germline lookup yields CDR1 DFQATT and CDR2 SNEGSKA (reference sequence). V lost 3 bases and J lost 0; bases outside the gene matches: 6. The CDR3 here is CSARLAGKSSYNEQFF. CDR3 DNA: TGCAGTGCTAGGCTAGCGGGGAAGAGCTCCTACAATGAGCAGTTCTTC.

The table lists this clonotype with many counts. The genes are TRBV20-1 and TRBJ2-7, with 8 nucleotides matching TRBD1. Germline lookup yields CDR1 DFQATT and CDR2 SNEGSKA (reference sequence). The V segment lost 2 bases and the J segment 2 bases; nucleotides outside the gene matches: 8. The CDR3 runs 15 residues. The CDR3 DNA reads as TGCAGTGCTAGACCCCGGACAGGGATAACCTACGAGCAGTACTTC. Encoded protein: CSARPRTGITYEQYF.

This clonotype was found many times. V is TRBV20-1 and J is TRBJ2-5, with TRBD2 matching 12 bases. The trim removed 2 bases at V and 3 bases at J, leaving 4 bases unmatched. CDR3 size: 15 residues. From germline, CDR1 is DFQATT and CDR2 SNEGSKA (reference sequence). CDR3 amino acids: CSARLAGGPKETQYF. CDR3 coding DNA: TGCAGTGCTAGACTAGCGGGGGGGCCTAAAGAGACCCAGTACTTC.

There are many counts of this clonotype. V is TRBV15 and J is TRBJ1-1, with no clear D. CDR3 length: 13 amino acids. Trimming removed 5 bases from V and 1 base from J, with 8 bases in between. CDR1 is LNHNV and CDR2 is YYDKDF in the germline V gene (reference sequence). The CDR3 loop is CATSRNRNTEAFF. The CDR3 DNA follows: TGTGCCACCAGCCGAAACAGGAACACTGAAGCTTTCTTT.

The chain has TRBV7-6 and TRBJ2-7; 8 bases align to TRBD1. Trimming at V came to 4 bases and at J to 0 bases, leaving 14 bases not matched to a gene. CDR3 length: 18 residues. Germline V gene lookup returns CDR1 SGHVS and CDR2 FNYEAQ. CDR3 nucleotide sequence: TGTGCCAGCAGCTCAGTTAAACTCGGGACAGGATACTCCTACGAGCAGTACTTC. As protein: CASSSVKLGTGYSYEQYF.

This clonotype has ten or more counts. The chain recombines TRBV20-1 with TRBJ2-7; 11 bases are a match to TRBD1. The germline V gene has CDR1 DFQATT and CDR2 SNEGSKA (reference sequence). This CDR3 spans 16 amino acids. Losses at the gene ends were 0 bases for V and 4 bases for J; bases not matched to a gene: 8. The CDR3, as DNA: TGCAGTGCTAGAGATCTCTCGGGACAGGGGGGGTACGAGCAGTACTTC. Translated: CSARDLSGQGGYEQYF.

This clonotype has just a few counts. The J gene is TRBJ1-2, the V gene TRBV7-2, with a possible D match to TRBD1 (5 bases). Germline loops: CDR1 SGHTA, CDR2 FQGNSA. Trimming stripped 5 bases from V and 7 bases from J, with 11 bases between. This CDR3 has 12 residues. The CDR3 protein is CASSTGVSGYTF. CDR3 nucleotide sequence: TGTGCCAGCAGCACAGGAGTTAGTGGCTACACCTTC.

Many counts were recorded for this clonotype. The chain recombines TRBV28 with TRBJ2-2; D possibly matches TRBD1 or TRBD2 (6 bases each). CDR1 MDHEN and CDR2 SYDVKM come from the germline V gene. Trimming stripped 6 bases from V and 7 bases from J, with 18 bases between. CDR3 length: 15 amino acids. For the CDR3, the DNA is TGTGCCAGCAGGCTCGCCCAGGGGAGGTTCGGGGAGCTGTTTTTT. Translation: CASRLAQGRFGELFF.

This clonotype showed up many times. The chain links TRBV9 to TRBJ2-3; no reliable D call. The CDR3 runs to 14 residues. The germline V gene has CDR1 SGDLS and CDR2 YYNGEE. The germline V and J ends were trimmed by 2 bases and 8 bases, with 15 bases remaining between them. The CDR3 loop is CASSVTMERSTQYF. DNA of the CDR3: TGTGCCAGCAGCGTCACTATGGAACGAAGTACGCAGTATTTT.

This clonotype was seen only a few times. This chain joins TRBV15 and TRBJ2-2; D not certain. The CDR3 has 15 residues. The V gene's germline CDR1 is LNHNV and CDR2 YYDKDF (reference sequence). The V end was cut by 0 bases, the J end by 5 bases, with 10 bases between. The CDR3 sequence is CATSREVSGTGELFF. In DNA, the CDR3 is TGTGCCACCAGCAGAGAAGTCTCGGGTACCGGGGAGCTGTTTTTT.

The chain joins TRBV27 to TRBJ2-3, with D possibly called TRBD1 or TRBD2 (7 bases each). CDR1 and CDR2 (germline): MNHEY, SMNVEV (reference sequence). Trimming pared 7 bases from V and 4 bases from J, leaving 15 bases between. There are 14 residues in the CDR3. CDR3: CASTQGGRPDTQYF. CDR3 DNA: TGTGCCAGCACCCAGGGGGGGCGCCCAGATACGCAGTATTTT.

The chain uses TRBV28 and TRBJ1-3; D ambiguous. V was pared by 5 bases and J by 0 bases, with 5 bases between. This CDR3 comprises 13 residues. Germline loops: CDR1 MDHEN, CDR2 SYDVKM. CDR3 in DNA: TGTGCCAGCAGTCCTGACTCTGGAAACACCATATATTTT. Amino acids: CASSPDSGNTIYF.